The T cell receptor beta chain under discussion was sequenced for a study of T cell changes during pregnancy in multiple sclerosis. TCRdb's table, derived via immunoSEQ multiplex PCR, lists solely in-frame clones and lacks some. This table holds tens of thousands of clones, approximately 91% found once. Germline CDR1 is MNHEY and CDR2 is SVGAGI. This CDR3 is 13 amino acids long. Trimming at V came to 4 bases and at J to 8 bases, leaving 7 bases not matched to a gene. Sample: CD4+ T cells from peripheral blood mononuclear cells, taken in the second trimester of pregnancy. The rearrangement uses TRBV6-5 and TRBJ1-1, with 7 bases lining up with TRBD1. This clonotype was obtained from a female donor with multiple sclerosis, enrolled in a pregnancy study. The CDR3 region has the DNA TGTGCCAGCAGTTCCCCATCGGACAGGGAAGCTTTCTTT. Its protein is CASSSPSDREAFF.